These 12 T cell receptor beta chains were sequenced from one sample in a study of T cell repertoires in cytomegalovirus infection. TCRdb re-derived calls from the reads in MiXCR, one entry per CDR3 protein. The sample holds under 200,000 distinct CDR3 sequences, 20% to 25% seen once. No antigen is known for these receptors. This material consisted of CD8+ T cells from cultured PBMCs, taken from culture after CMV antigen stimulation. The receptors shown here come from a human donor in good health (CMV status not recorded). Some clones in this sample may be carry-over from other donors' samples.

This sequence joins TRBV12-3 or TRBV12-4 and TRBJ2-2; D is ambiguous. The CDR3 contains 15 residues. V gave up 8 bases and J gave up 5 bases, with 18 bases separating them. This chain's CDR3 is CASRMGNVRTGELFF. CDR3 nucleotide sequence: TGTGCCAGCCGGATGGGTAACGTAAGAACCGGGGAGCTGTTTTTT.

This clonotype was counted only a few times. J is TRBJ2-3 and V is TRBV11-3, with 12 bases identical to TRBD1. This CDR3 is built from 16 residues. Germline V lookup: CDR1 SGHNT, CDR2 YENEEA. The junction had 6 bases not matched to a gene; V was cut back by 4 bases and J by 4 bases. CDR3 region: CASSSRDRGRSDTQYF. In DNA, the CDR3 is TGTGCCAGCAGCTCTAGGGACAGGGGGCGTTCAGATACGCAGTATTTT.

This clonotype appeared a few times. The chain combines TRBV7-3 with TRBJ2-3; 8 bases match TRBD2. Germline values: CDR1 SGHTA, CDR2 FQGTGA. The junction had 9 bases not matched to a gene; V was cut back by 5 bases and J by 2 bases. CDR3 length: 16 residues. The CDR3: CASSPKPGGATDTQYF. The DNA of the CDR3 is TGTGCCAGCAGCCCCAAACCCGGGGGGGCCACAGATACGCAGTATTTT.

J is TRBJ2-7 and V is TRBV7-9; TRBD1 matches 7 bases. CDR3 size: 14 residues. V shed 4 bases and J 2 bases; nucleotides not matched to a gene: 5. Germline V gene lookup returns CDR1 SEHNR and CDR2 FQNEAQ (reference sequence). The CDR3 nucleotides are TGTGCCAGCAGCTACCGACAGGGAACCTACGAGCAGTACTTC. This gives the protein CASSYRQGTYEQYF.

This clonotype was found a few times. J is TRBJ1-1 and V is TRBV4-3; no reliable D call. This CDR3 is 15 amino acids long. Trimming took 0 bases from V and 3 from J, leaving 11 bases between them. Germline CDR1 reads LGHNA; CDR2 reads YSLEER. Here the CDR3 reads CASSQELAQYTEAFF. The CDR3, as DNA: TGCGCCAGCAGCCAAGAATTGGCACAGTACACTGAAGCTTTCTTT.

This chain connects TRBV7-9 to TRBJ2-7; 9 bases fit TRBD1. This CDR3 contains 15 residues. Germline CDR1 SEHNR, CDR2 FQNEAQ (reference sequence). The V segment lost 4 bases and the J segment 3 bases; nucleotides outside the gene matches: 7. The CDR3 DNA reads TGTGCCAGCAGCTCGGGACAGGGTAATCTCTACGAGCAGTACTTC. This sequence encodes CASSSGQGNLYEQYF.

This rearrangement joins TRBV6-2 or TRBV6-3 to TRBJ1-1; D possibly corresponds to TRBD1 (5 bases). The length of the CDR3 is 15 residues. The germline V gene has CDR1 MNHEY and CDR2 SVGEGT. Trimming took off 7 bases at V and 1 base at J, with 16 bases between the two ends. CDR3 sequence reads: CASNYLGPGNTEAFF. For the CDR3, the DNA is TGTGCCAGCAACTACCTGGGGCCTGGGAACACTGAAGCTTTCTTT.

V gene TRBV20-1 combines with J gene TRBJ1-2, with TRBD1 identical over 8 bases. The germline V gene encodes CDR1 DFQATT and CDR2 SNEGSKA (reference sequence). The CDR3 extends over 11 amino acids. CDR3: CTPRAGGGYTF. The CDR3 nucleotides read TGCACCCCCAGGGCAGGGGGCGGCTACACCTTC.

This clonotype occurred a few times. V gene TRBV19 combines with J gene TRBJ1-2; perhaps TRBD1 as D (6 bases). Deletions cut 3 bases from V and 8 bases from J, with 16 bases between. Germline-derived CDR1 and CDR2 are LNHDA and SQIVND (reference sequence). The CDR3 totals 14 residues. CDR3 bases: TGTGCCAGTAGTATCGGGGTAAAGGGGGTCGGCTACACCTTC. Amino acids: CASSIGVKGVGYTF.

The gene calls are TRBV7-2 and TRBJ1-2; D not certain. From germline, CDR1 is SGHTA and CDR2 FQGNSA. V lost 4 bases to trimming and J lost 3 bases, with 18 bases between them. The CDR3 runs 16 residues. CDR3: CASSSSPFTSYYGYTF. The CDR3 nucleotides read TGTGCCAGCAGCTCGTCACCGTTTACAAGTTACTATGGCTACACCTTC.

This clonotype was counted between two and nine times. The chain employs TRBV15 and TRBJ2-2; no clear D gene. The CDR3 covers 14 residues. V dropped 6 bases and J dropped 1 base, with 9 bases sitting between them. From germline, CDR1 is LNHNV and CDR2 YYDKDF (reference sequence). This CDR3 is CATRGLKNTGELFF. DNA for the CDR3: TGTGCCACCAGAGGGCTAAAGAACACCGGGGAGCTGTTTTTT.

This chain uses TRBV4-1 with TRBJ1-4; TRBD1 aligns across 8 bases. The CDR3 contains 17 residues. The V gene's germline CDR1 is MGHRA and CDR2 YSYEKL. V trimming: 4 bases; J trimming: 6 bases; junction bases outside the gene matches: 13. The CDR3 region has the DNA TGCGCCAGCAGCCCATATAGGACCCCAGGGGGCGATGAAAAACTGTTTTTT. Its translation is CASSPYRTPGGDEKLFF.